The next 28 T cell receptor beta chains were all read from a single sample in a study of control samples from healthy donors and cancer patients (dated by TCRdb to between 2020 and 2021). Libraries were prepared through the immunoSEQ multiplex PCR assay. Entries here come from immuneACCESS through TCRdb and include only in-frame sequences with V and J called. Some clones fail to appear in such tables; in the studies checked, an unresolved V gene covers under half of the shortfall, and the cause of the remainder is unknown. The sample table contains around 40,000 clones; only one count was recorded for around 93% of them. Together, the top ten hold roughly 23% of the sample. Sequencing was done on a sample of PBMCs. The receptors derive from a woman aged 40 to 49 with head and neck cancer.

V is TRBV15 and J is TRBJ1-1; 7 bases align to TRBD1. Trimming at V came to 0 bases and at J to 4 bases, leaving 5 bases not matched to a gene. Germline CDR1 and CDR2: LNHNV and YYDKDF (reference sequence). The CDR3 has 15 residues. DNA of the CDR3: TGTGCCACCAGCAGAGACATCGACAGGGCCACTGAAGCTTTCTTT. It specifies CATSRDIDRATEAFF.

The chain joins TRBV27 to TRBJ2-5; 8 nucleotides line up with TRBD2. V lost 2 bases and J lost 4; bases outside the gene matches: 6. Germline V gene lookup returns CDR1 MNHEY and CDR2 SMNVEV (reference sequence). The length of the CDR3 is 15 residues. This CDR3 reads CASSLRRGERETQYF. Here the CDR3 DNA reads TGTGCCAGCAGTTTACGGCGGGGGGAAAGAGAGACCCAGTACTTC.

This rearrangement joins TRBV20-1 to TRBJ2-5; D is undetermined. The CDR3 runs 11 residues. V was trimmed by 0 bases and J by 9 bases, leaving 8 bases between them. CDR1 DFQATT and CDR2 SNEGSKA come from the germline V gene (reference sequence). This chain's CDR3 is CSAREGFAQYF. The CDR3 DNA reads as TGCAGTGCTAGAGAGGGGTTTGCCCAGTACTTC.

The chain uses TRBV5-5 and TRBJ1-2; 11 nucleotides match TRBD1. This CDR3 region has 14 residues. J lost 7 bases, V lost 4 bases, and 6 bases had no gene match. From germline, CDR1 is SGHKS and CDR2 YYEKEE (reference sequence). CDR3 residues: CASSVDRGHGGYTF. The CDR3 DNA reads TGTGCCAGCAGCGTGGACAGGGGGCACGGTGGCTACACCTTC.

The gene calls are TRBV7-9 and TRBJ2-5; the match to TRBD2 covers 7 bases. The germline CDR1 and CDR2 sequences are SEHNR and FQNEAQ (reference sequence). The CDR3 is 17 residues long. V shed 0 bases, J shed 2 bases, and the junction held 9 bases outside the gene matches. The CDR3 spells CASSLAFVREGQETQYF. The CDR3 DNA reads TGTGCCAGCAGCTTAGCGTTTGTGAGGGAGGGTCAAGAGACCCAGTACTTC.

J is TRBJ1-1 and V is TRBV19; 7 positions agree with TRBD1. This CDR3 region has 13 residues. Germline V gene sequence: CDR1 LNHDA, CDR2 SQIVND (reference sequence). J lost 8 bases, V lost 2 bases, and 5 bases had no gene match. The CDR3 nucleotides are TGTGCCAGTAGTATAACAGGGGCACCCGAAGCTTTCTTT. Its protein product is CASSITGAPEAFF. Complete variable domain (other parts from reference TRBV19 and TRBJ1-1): DGGITQSPKYLFRKEGQNVTLSCEQNLNHDAMYWYRQDPGQGLRLIYYSQIVNDFQKGDIAEGYSVSREKKESFPLTVTSAQKNPTAFYLCASSITGAPEAFFGQGTRLTVV.

The CDR3 nucleotides read TGCAGCGCCCAACAGGTCCACACTGAAGCTTTCTTT. Translating it yields CSAQQVHTEAFF. V is TRBV29-1 and J is TRBJ1-1, with TRBD1 as a possible D gene (5 bases). The V end lost 7 bases, the J end lost 3 bases, and 12 bases lay between the germline ends. The length of the CDR3 is 12 residues. Germline lookup yields CDR1 SQVTM and CDR2 ANQGSEA. The variable domain in full, completed from reference TRBV29-1 and TRBJ1-1, reads SAVISQKPSRDICQRGTSLTIQCQVDSQVTMMFWYRQQPGQSLTLIATANQGSEATYESGFVIDKFPISRPNLTFSTLTVSNMSPEDSSIYLCSAQQVHTEAFFGQGTRLTVV.

This chain's CDR3 is CASSPNLGRERYEQYF. The CDR3 bases are TGTGCCAGCAGCCCCAACTTAGGGCGGGAGAGGTACGAGCAGTACTTC. The V gene is TRBV28, the J gene TRBJ2-7, with 7 positions matching TRBD2. Germline trimming cut 6 bases from V and 4 bases from J; bases unmatched to any gene: 15. The CDR3 extends over 16 amino acids. The germline CDR1 and CDR2 sequences are MDHEN and SYDVKM.

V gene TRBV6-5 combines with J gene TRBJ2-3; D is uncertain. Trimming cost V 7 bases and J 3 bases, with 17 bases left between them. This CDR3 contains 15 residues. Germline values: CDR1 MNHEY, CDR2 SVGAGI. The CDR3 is CASIGRPSVTDTQYF. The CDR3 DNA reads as TGTGCCAGCATCGGACGACCAAGTGTGACAGATACGCAGTATTTT.

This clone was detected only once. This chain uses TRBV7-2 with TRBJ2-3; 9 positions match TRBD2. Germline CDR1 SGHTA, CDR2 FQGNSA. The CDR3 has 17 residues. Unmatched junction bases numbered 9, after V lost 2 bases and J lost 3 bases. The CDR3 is CASSLWFAGGSTDTQYF. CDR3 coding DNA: TGTGCCAGCAGCTTATGGTTTGCGGGAGGGTCGACAGATACGCAGTATTTT.

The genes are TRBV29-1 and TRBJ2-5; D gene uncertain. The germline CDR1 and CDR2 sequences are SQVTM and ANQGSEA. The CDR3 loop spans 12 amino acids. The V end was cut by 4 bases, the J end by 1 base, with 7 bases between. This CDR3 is CSVASPQETQYF. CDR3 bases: TGCAGCGTTGCGTCCCCCCAAGAGACCCAGTACTTC.

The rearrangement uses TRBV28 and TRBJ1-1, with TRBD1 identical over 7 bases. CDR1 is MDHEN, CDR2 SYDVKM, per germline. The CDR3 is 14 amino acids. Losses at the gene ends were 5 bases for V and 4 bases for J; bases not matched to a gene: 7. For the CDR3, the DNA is TGTGCCAGCAGTACCACAGGGGCGGTCACTGAAGCTTTCTTT. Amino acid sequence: CASSTTGAVTEAFF.

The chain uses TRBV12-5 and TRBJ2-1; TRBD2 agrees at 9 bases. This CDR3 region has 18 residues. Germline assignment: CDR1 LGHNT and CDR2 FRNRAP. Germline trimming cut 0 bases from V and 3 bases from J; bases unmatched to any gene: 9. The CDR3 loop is CASGLVVLAGAGYNEQFF. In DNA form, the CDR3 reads TGTGCTAGTGGTTTGGTCGTTTTAGCGGGGGCGGGCTACAATGAGCAGTTCTTC.

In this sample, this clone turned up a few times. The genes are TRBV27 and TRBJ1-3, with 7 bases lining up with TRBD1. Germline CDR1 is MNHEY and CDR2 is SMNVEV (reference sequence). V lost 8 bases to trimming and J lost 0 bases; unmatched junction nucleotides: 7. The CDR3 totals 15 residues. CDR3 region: CASRSGTVSGNTIYF. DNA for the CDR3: TGTGCCAGCCGATCAGGGACAGTCTCTGGAAACACCATATATTTT.

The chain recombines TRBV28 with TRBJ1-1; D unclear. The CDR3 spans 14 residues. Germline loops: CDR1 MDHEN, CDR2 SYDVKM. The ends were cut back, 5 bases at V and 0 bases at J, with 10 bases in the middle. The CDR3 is CASSGPPMNTEAFF. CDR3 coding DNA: TGTGCCAGCAGTGGGCCCCCAATGAACACTGAAGCTTTCTTT. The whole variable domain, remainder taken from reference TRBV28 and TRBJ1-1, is DVKVTQSSRYLVKRTGEKVFLECVQDMDHENMFWYRQDPGLGLRLIYFSYDVKMKEKGDIPEGYSVSREKKERFSLILESASTNQTSMYLCASSGPPMNTEAFFGQGTRLTVV.

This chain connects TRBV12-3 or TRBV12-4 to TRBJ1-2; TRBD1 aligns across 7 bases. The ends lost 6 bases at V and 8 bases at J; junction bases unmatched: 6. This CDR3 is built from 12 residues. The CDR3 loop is CASRGTAGGYTF. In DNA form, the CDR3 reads TGTGCCAGCAGGGGGACAGCAGGAGGCTACACCTTC.

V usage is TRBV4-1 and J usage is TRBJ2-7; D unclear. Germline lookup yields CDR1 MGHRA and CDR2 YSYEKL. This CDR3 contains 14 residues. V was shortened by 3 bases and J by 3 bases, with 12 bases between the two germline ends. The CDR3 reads CASSHRWKSYEQYF. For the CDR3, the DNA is TGCGCCAGCAGCCACAGGTGGAAAAGCTACGAGCAGTACTTC.

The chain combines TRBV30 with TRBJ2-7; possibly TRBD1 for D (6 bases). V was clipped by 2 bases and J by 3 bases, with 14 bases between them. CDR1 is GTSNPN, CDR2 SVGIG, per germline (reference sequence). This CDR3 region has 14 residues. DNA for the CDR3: TGTGCCTGGAGTACCCACCGGGACAACTACGAGCAGTACTTC. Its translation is CAWSTHRDNYEQYF.

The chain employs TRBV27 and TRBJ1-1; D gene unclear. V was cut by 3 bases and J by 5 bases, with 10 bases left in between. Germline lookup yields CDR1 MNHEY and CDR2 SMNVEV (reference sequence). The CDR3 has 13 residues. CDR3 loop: CASSFMGRTEAFF. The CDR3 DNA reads TGTGCCAGCAGTTTTATGGGCAGAACTGAAGCTTTCTTT.

Here the CDR3 reads CASSLVQFHGYTF. In DNA, the CDR3 is TGTGCCAGCAGCTTAGTGCAGTTCCATGGCTACACCTTC. The chain combines TRBV11-2 with TRBJ1-2; D remains unclear. This CDR3 is 13 amino acids long. Germline CDR1 reads SGHAT; CDR2 reads FQNNGV. With 1 base removed from V and 6 bases from J, the gap between germline ends came to 9 bases. The full variable domain, in which reference TRBV11-2 and TRBJ1-2 provide the parts outside the CDR3, is EAGVAQSPRYKIIEKRQSVAFWCNPISGHATLYWYQQILGQGPKLLIQFQNNGVVDDSQLPKDRFSAERLKGVDSTLKIQPAKLEDSAVYLCASSLVQFHGYTFGSGTRLTVV.

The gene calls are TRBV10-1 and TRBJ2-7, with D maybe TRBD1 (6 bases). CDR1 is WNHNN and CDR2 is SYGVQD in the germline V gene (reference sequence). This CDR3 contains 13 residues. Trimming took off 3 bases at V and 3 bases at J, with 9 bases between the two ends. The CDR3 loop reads CASSETQGYEQYF. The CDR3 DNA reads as TGCGCCAGCAGTGAAACACAGGGCTACGAGCAGTACTTC.

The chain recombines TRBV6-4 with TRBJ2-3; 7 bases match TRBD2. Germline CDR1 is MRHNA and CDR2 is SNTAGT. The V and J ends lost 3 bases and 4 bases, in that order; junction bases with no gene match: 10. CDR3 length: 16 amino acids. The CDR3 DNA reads TGTGCCAGCAGTGAGAGGGGCGGGAGTAGCGCAGATACGCAGTATTTT. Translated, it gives CASSERGGSSADTQYF.

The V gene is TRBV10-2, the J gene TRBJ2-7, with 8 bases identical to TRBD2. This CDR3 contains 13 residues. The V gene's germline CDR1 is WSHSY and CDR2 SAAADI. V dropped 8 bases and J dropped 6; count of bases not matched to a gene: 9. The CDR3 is CASRTSFRGEQYF. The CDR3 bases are TGCGCCAGCCGGACTAGCTTTCGGGGCGAGCAGTACTTC.

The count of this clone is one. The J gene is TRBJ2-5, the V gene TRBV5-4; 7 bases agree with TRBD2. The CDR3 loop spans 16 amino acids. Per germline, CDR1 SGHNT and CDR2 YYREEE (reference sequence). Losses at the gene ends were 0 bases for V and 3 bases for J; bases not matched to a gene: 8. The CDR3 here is CASSLGSGRGEETQYF. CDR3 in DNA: TGTGCCAGCAGCTTGGGGAGTGGTCGGGGGGAAGAGACCCAGTACTTC.

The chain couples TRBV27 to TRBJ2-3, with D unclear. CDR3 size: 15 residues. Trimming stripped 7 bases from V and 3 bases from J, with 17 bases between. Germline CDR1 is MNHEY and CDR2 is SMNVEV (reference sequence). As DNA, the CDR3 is TGTGCCAGCATGGGGTTTGGAAGCTCGACAGATACGCAGTATTTT. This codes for CASMGFGSSTDTQYF.

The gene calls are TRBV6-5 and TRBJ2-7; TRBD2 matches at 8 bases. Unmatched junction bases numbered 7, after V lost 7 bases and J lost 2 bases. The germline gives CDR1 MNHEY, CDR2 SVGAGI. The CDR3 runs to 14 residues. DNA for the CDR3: TGTGCCAGCATCCAGACTAGCGTGGCCTACGAGCAGTACTTC. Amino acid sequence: CASIQTSVAYEQYF.

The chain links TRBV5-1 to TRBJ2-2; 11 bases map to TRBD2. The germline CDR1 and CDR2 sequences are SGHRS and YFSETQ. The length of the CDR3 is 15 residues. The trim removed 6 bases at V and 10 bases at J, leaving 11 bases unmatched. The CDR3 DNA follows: TGCGCCAGCATAGGTCTAGCGGGAGGAGTCGAGGAGCTGTTTTTT. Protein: CASIGLAGGVEELFF.

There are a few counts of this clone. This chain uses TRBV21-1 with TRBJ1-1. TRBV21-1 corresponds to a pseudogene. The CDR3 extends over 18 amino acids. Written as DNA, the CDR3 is TGTGCCAGCAGCAAAGATCTGGACGGCGACACCTCGAACACTGAAGCTTTCTTT. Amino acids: CASSKDLDGDTSNTEAFF.